The source of this T cell receptor (beta chain) is a study of T cell repertoires in cytomegalovirus infection. Study at large: Indicated by public TCR beta signatures were CMV infection and matching HLA type.

One entry per CDR3 protein, called by TCRdb with MiXCR from the reads. The data contain about 180,000 distinct CDR3 sequences, roughly 22% of them singletons. Germline V gene sequence: CDR1 SGHVS, CDR2 FNYEAQ. V lost 3 bases, J lost 2 bases, and 16 bases lay in between. The CDR3 has 16 amino acids. A note on this clonotype: The target antigen is unknown.

V is TRBV7-6 and J is TRBJ1-2, with TRBD1 as a possible D gene (6 bases). The sample consisted of CD8+ T cells from cultured PBMCs, taken from culture after CMV antigen stimulation. The source of this sequence is a human donor in good health (CMV status not recorded). Some clones in this sample may be carry-over from other donors' samples. The CDR3 region has the DNA TGTGCCAGCAGCTTGTACAGGGAGCAGGCAAACTATGGCTACACCTTC. Amino acids: CASSLYREQANYGYTF.